Following are 3 T cell receptor beta chains from one sample sequenced in a study of cytomegalovirus exposure and HLA in healthy donors. The method was immunoSEQ multiplex PCR; TCRdb's version includes in-frame clones alone and lacks a portion of them. The sample consists of fewer than 250,000 clones, around nine tenths of them appearing once. Material: PBMCs. These receptors were collected from a man aged 18 to 30 in good health and CMV-seronegative.

V usage is TRBV2 and J usage is TRBJ1-2; possible D gene TRBD1, 6 bases. V lost 6 bases, J lost 8 bases, and 22 bases lay in between. Germline lookup yields CDR1 SNHLY and CDR2 FYNNEI. The CDR3 contains 15 residues. The CDR3 region is CASSRPGREGGGYTF. CDR3 DNA: TGTGCCAGCAGCCGCCCGGGCCGGGAGGGGGGGGGCTACACCTTC. Based on the CDR3 plus reference TRBV2 and TRBJ1-2, the full variable domain is EPEVTQTPSHQVTQMGQEVILRCVPISNHLYFYWYRQILGQKVEFLVSFYNNEISEKSEIFDDQFSVERPDGSNFTLKIRSTKLEDSAMYFCASSRPGREGGGYTFGSGTRLTVV.

A few counts support this clone. The rearrangement joins TRBV5-5 to TRBJ2-7; D not certain. CDR1 and CDR2 from the germline V gene are SGHKS and YYEKEE (reference sequence). V lost 2 bases to trimming and J lost 2 bases, with 8 bases between them. The CDR3 is 13 residues long. The CDR3 DNA follows: TGTGCCAGCAGCTTCAACACCGCCTACGAGCAGTACTTC. It encodes CASSFNTAYEQYF.

The genes are TRBV19 and TRBJ1-5, with D possibly TRBD1 on 5 matching bases. V was trimmed by 3 bases and J by 2 bases, leaving 17 bases between them. The germline gives CDR1 LNHDA, CDR2 SQIVND (reference sequence). This CDR3 spans 17 amino acids. In nucleotides, the CDR3 is TGTGCCAGTAGTATGTCCAGGGTGGGTCCCGGCAATCAGCCCCAGCATTTT. Encoded protein: CASSMSRVGPGNQPQHF.